Listed below are T cell receptor beta chains from one sample, sequenced in a study of CD8 T cell repertoires and HIV-1 epitope variants. These receptors have no identified antigens. The assay was immunoSEQ multiplex PCR, and TCRdb's table has in-frame clones only and misses some. The sample records 5,800 or so clones, around 64% being singletons. Sequenced input: cultured CD8+ T cells derived from PBMCs. These receptors originate from a male donor with HIV. Each CDR3 is given with its conserved first and last residue. D genes are given only for firm matches. Rows give clone size only sometimes, using once, few, many, or a class for an expanded clone.

TRBJ2-1,NA,NA,TRBV14,TGTGCCAGCGAAGGGTGGAGCGGATCCAATGAGCAGTTCTTC,CASEGWSGSNEQFF
TRBJ1-1,TRBD1,NA,TRBV9,TGTGCCAGCAGCGATCAGGGGGCGGCTGGCACTGAAGCTTTCTTT,CASSDQGAAGTEAFF
TRBJ2-1,TRBD2,NA,TRBV6-5,TGTGCCAGCCGACGGACTAGCGGCGCCTACAATGAGCAGTTCTTC,CASRRTSGAYNEQFF
TRBJ2-5,TRBD2,NA,TRBV5-5,TGTGCCAGCAGCTTTGGGGGGGAAGAGACCCAGTACTTC,CASSFGGEETQYF
TRBJ1-5,NA,NA,TRBV7-2,TGTGCCAGCAGCTTCGACAGCTTTAACCAGCCCCAGCATTTT,CASSFDSFNQPQHF
TRBJ2-1,NA,NA,TRBV2,TGTGCCAGTCGGTCCCTGGACTCACCCGAGCAGTTCTTC,CASRSLDSPEQFF
TRBJ2-1,TRBD2,NA,TRBV28,TGTGCCAGCAGTCTAGCGGTTTCCTACAATGAGCAGTTCTTC,CASSLAVSYNEQFF
TRBJ2-2,NA,NA,TRBV6-7,TGTGCCAGCAGGGGGAGACAGAAGAACACCGGGGAGCTGTTTTTT,CASRGRQKNTGELFF
TRBJ2-5,TRBD1,NA,TRBV13,TGTGCCAGCAGCCGGAGGACAGGGGCGGAGACCCAGTACTTC,CASSRRTGAETQYF
TRBJ2-2,TRBD2,few,TRBV27,TGTGCCAGCAGCGACAAAGCGGGGGGAACCGGGGAGCTGTTTTTT,CASSDKAGGTGELFF
TRBJ2-7,TRBD2,NA,TRBV11-2,TGTGCCAGCAGGGCGGGAGACAGTAGCTCCTACGAGCAGTACTTC,CASRAGDSSSYEQYF
TRBJ2-3,TRBD2,once,TRBV6-4,TGTGCCAGCAGTGACGCGACTAGCGGGGGGTCAGATACGCAGTATTTT,CASSDATSGGSDTQYF
TRBJ2-3,TRBD2,few,TRBV7-9,TGTGCCAGCAGCCCGAGCGGGAACACAGATACGCAGTATTTT,CASSPSGNTDTQYF
TRBJ1-3,NA,NA,TRBV28,TGTGCCAGCAGTTTATATAACGGATACTCTGGAAACACCATATATTTT,CASSLYNGYSGNTIYF
TRBJ1-2,TRBD1,NA,TRBV5-4,TGTGCCAGCAGCTTGGGACAGGGATACTATGGCTACACCTTC,CASSLGQGYYGYTF
TRBJ2-5,NA,NA,TRBV5-1,TGCGCCAGCGGCAGGCTACCCGAAGAGACCCAGTACTTC,CASGRLPEETQYF
TRBJ2-6,TRBD1,NA,TRBV5-6,TGTGCCAGCAGCGGGGGCTGGGACAGGGGATTTTCTGGGGCCAACGTCCTGACTTTC,CASSGGWDRGFSGANVLTF
TRBJ2-7,NA,NA,TRBV5-1,TGCGCCAGGCAGCCATGGGGGACACGGACCTACGAGCAGTACTTC,CARQPWGTRTYEQYF
TRBJ2-1,TRBD2,NA,TRBV11-3,TGTGCCAGCAGCTTAGCGGGAGGGACCAATGAGCAGTTCTTC,CASSLAGGTNEQFF
TRBJ2-5,NA,few,TRBV4-3,TGCGCCAGCAGCCTGGATCCGAGGGCGGAGACCCAGTACTTC,CASSLDPRAETQYF
TRBJ2-7,TRBD2,medium-sized,TRBV28,TGTGCCAGCAGTTTACTAGCGGGGGGTCTCTACGAGCAGTACTTC,CASSLLAGGLYEQYF
TRBJ2-1,TRBD1,NA,TRBV5-1,TGCGCCAGCAGCTACACCCTAAAGACAGGGTCTAAACCGAATGAGCAGTTCTTC,CASSYTLKTGSKPNEQFF
TRBJ2-3,NA,NA,TRBV7-8,TGTGCCAGCAGCCCCCGATATGGGGCAGATACGCAGTATTTT,CASSPRYGADTQYF
TRBJ2-3,NA,NA,TRBV19,TGTGCCAGTAGTAACCGGCTGCAGTGGGACCGTACGCAGTATTTT,CASSNRLQWDRTQYF
TRBJ2-7,NA,NA,TRBV7-9,TGTGCCAGCAGCGAGGGGGGGAGGGCCTACGAGCAGTACTTC,CASSEGGRAYEQYF
TRBJ1-1,TRBD1,NA,TRBV19,TGTGCCAGTAGTCCCATAGAGGACCGGGACAGAGGGAACACTAAAGCTTTCTTT,CASSPIEDRDRGNTKAFF
TRBJ2-5,TRBD2,NA,TRBV9,TGTGCCAGCAGCCCCACCTCGACTAGCGGGATCGGAGAGACCCAGTACTTC,CASSPTSTSGIGETQYF
TRBJ2-7,NA,NA,TRBV28,TGTGCCAGCAGCTTAACCTCAGGGACTTTCGCCTACGAGCAGTACTTC,CASSLTSGTFAYEQYF
TRBJ2-7,NA,few,TRBV7-9,TGTGCCAGCAGCCCACAGAGCTCCTACGAGCAGTACTTC,CASSPQSSYEQYF
TRBJ2-5,TRBD1,NA,TRBV5-1,TGCGCCAGCACGACAGGGTGGGAGACCCAGTACTTC,CASTTGWETQYF
TRBJ2-2,NA,once,TRBV28,TGTGCCAGCAACCCGAACACCGGGGAGCTGTTTTTT,CASNPNTGELFF
TRBJ2-4,NA,NA,TRBV5-1,TGCGCCAGCAGCTTGGCCTTGCGGGGTGGAGCCAAAAACATTCAGTACTTC,CASSLALRGGAKNIQYF
TRBJ2-5,NA,NA,TRBV5-5,TGTGCCAGCAGCTCCGCCGGGATAGATCAAGAGACCCAGTACTTC,CASSSAGIDQETQYF
TRBJ1-1,NA,NA,TRBV5-1,TGCGCCAGCAGCTTGGAGGGGGGCCGGGCTGAAGCTTTCTTT,CASSLEGGRAEAFF
TRBJ1-2,TRBD1,few,TRBV9,TGTGCCAGCAGCGCTACCGACAGGGTTGGCTACACCTTC,CASSATDRVGYTF
TRBJ2-2,NA,few,TRBV27,TGTGCCAGCAGTTTATCGATGGCGGTAACCGGGGAGCTGTTTTTT,CASSLSMAVTGELFF
TRBJ2-4,NA,NA,TRBV6-5,TGTGCCAGCAGTTACTCGGGGCCTCTAGGTCACATTCAGTACTTC,CASSYSGPLGHIQYF
TRBJ1-3,NA,NA,TRBV21-1,TGTGCCAGCTTTAAGGGGAGGTTGAGCTCTGGAAACACCATATATTTT,CASFKGRLSSGNTIYF
TRBJ2-7,TRBD2,large,TRBV19,TGTGCCAGTAGTATCCGACTAGCGGGGATTTACGAGCAGTACTTC,CASSIRLAGIYEQYF
TRBJ2-1,TRBD2,NA,TRBV27,TGTGCCAGCAGTTTAGATTGGACTAGCGGGGGGAAGCAGTTCTTC,CASSLDWTSGGKQFF
TRBJ2-7,TRBD1,NA,TRBV11-3,TGTGCCAGCAGCTTGGGACAGTACCTTCGTGAGCAGTACTTC,CASSLGQYLREQYF
TRBJ2-7,NA,NA,TRBV6-5,TGTGCCAGCAGTACTGAGTCGTGGGTCTACGAGCAGTACTTC,CASSTESWVYEQYF
TRBJ2-7,NA,NA,TRBV28,TGTGCCAGCAGTTTCTTCGGACAGAGTTACGAGCAGTACTTC,CASSFFGQSYEQYF
TRBJ2-1,NA,NA,TRBV5-8,TGTGCCAGCAGCTCGCGCGCAGTTAATGAGCAGTTCTTC,CASSSRAVNEQFF
TRBJ2-2,TRBD2,NA,TRBV9,TGTGCCAGCAGTCTGTCTAGCGGGGTTACCGGGGAGCTGTTTTTT,CASSLSSGVTGELFF
TRBJ2-7,NA,few,TRBV9,TGTGCCAGCAGCGTAGGTCAGGGTAACGAGCAGTACTTC,CASSVGQGNEQYF
TRBJ1-4,TRBD1,NA,TRBV13,TGTGCCAGCAGCCTACAAAGTAACAGGGGAACTAATGAAAAACTGTTTTTT,CASSLQSNRGTNEKLFF
TRBJ1-2,NA,NA,TRBV7-2,TGTGCCAGCAGCCCTTGGCCGGTAGAATTGGACTATGGCTACACCTTC,CASSPWPVELDYGYTF
TRBJ2-7,TRBD2,NA,TRBV7-2,TGTGCCAGCAGCCAGATAGCGGGAGACTACGAGCAGTACTTC,CASSQIAGDYEQYF
TRBJ2-3,NA,NA,TRBV4-1,TGCGCCAGCAATCTTGGGCCAGGGGCGAGCACAGATACGCAGTATTTT,CASNLGPGASTDTQYF
TRBJ2-3,TRBD2,NA,TRBV7-8,TGTGCCAGCAGCTTAGCGACTAGCGGAGATACGCAGTATTTT,CASSLATSGDTQYF
TRBJ2-7,NA,NA,TRBV5-4,TGTGCCAGCAGCTTTCAGGGTTTCGGCGAGCAGTACTTC,CASSFQGFGEQYF
TRBJ1-4,NA,medium-sized,TRBV9,TGTGCCAGCAGCGAGGGGGGTGACAAAGCAGAAAAACTGTTTTTT,CASSEGGDKAEKLFF